Sequencing of this TCR beta chain was carried out in a study of T cell responses to AZD1222 COVID-19 vaccine. Repertoires were generated with immunoSEQ multiplex PCR, while TCRdb's copy carries only in-frame clones and drops some. This sample has 110,000 or so clones, with more than 70% found just once. The CDR3 extends over 12 amino acids. The V end lost 8 bases, the J end lost 5 bases, and 11 bases lay between the germline ends. This TCR was sampled from an adult in good health. V gene TRBV12-3 or TRBV12-4 combines with J gene TRBJ2-3, with D possibly being TRBD2 (5 bases). Material: peripheral blood, obtained on day 0 of AZD1222 vaccination. The chain's CDR3 is CASSAGLDTQYF. The CDR3, as DNA: TGTGCCAGCTCTGCGGGCCTAGATACGCAGTATTTT.